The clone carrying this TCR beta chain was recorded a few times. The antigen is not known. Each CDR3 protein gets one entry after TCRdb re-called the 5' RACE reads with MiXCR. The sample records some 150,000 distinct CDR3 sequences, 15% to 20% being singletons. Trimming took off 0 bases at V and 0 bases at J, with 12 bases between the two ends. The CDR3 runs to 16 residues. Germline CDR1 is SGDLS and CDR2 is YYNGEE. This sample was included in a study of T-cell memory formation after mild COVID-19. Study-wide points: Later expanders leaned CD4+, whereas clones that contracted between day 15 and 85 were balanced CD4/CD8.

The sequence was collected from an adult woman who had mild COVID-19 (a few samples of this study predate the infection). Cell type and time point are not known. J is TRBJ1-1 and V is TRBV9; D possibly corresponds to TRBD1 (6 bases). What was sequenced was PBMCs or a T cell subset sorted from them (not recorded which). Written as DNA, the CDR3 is TGTGCCAGCAGCGTAGGGGGGGGCTCGGTGAACACTGAAGCTTTCTTT. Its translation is CASSVGGGSVNTEAFF.